Listed below are T cell receptor beta chains from one sample, sequenced in a study of blood T cell repertoires in COVID-19. The protocol was immunoSEQ multiplex PCR, while the TCRdb copy is restricted to in-frame clones and leaves out a portion. The table shows 250,000 or so clones, with about 90% occurring only once. What was sequenced was PBMCs or T cells enriched from blood (not recorded which). The receptors stem from a woman between 35 and 50 years old who had been exposed to COVID-19. The CDR3 runs from the conserved cysteine through the conserved F or W. Each record gives: clone size, V gene, J gene, D gene, CDR3 DNA, CDR3 protein. A D gene is named only where the DNA matches it firmly. Rows give clone size only sometimes, using once, few, many, or a class for an expanded clone.

size: NA; V: TRBV29-1; J: TRBJ1-1; D: NA; DNA: TGCAGCGTCCTGCTCAACAAACAGCAGAACACTGAAGCTTTCTTT; CDR3: CSVLLNKQQNTEAFF
size: NA; V: TRBV27; J: TRBJ1-2; D: TRBD1; DNA: TGTGCCAGCAGTTATAAGGGACAGGGTATCTATGGCTACACCTTC; CDR3: CASSYKGQGIYGYTF
size: NA; V: TRBV20-1; J: TRBJ1-4; D: NA; DNA: TGCAGTGCTAGAGACGGTGAAAAACTGTTTTTT; CDR3: CSARDGEKLFF
size: NA; V: TRBV12-3/TRBV12-4; J: TRBJ1-3; D: NA; DNA: TGTGCCAGCAGGGACAGTAATGGAAACACCATATATTTT; CDR3: CASRDSNGNTIYF
size: NA; V: TRBV4-3; J: TRBJ1-2; D: TRBD1; DNA: TGCGCCAGCAGCCAGGGGGACAGGGCCTATGGCTACACCTTC; CDR3: CASSQGDRAYGYTF
size: NA; V: TRBV28; J: TRBJ2-2; D: TRBD1; DNA: TGTGCCAGTAGACTCCCGGGACAGGGAGTATCCGGGGAGCTGTTTTTT; CDR3: CASRLPGQGVSGELFF
size: NA; V: TRBV6-2/TRBV6-3; J: TRBJ1-5; D: NA; DNA: TGTGCCAGCAGCTTCCAGGGTTATGGTCAGCCCCAGCATTTT; CDR3: CASSFQGYGQPQHF
size: NA; V: TRBV28; J: TRBJ2-6; D: TRBD1; DNA: TGTGCCAGCACTACCCCGGGACAGCCCTCTGGGGCCAACGTCCTGACTTTC; CDR3: CASTTPGQPSGANVLTF
size: NA; V: TRBV6-5; J: TRBJ2-1; D: TRBD2; DNA: TGTGCCAGCACCCGATACGGGACTAGTCTCAATGAGCAGTTCTTC; CDR3: CASTRYGTSLNEQFF
size: few; V: TRBV27; J: TRBJ1-5; D: NA; DNA: TGTGCCAGCAAGTTTAGGGGGTATAGCAATCAGCCCCAGCATTTT; CDR3: CASKFRGYSNQPQHF
size: NA; V: TRBV5-1; J: TRBJ2-1; D: TRBD2; DNA: TGCGCCAGCAGCTCCGGGACTAGCCCCTACAATGAGCAGTTCTTC; CDR3: CASSSGTSPYNEQFF
size: NA; V: TRBV18; J: TRBJ1-2; D: NA; DNA: TGTGCCAGCTCACCGGACTCGGGGTCTTGGTATGGCTACACCTTC; CDR3: CASSPDSGSWYGYTF
size: NA; V: TRBV18; J: TRBJ1-1; D: NA; DNA: TGTGCCAGCTCACCGTTACAGGGTGAAGCTTTCTTT; CDR3: CASSPLQGEAFF